Shown below are 3 T cell receptor beta chains from a single sample sequenced in a study of Ad26.COV2.S vaccination and SARS-CoV-2 variants. Documented treatment: some 20 received Ad26.COV2.S at low or high dose, single or two shots; 5 received placebo; per-sample allocation not given. It was on day 63 after the first vaccine or placebo injection that samples were taken. Sequenced by immunoSEQ multiplex PCR; TCRdb stores in-frame clones only, minus some. This sample has 350,000 to 400,000 clones; about nine tenths occur once, and the top ten carry roughly 3.5%. The sample in question was peripheral blood, obtained in a trial of Ad26.COV2.S vaccine versus placebo. The receptors originated from a person between 18 and 60 years old who received the Ad26.COV2.S COVID-19 vaccine or a placebo.

The genes are TRBV7-2 and TRBJ1-4; TRBD1 aligns across 8 bases. This CDR3 has 15 residues. Trimming at V came to 5 bases and at J to 3 bases, leaving 5 bases not matched to a gene. Germline V lookup: CDR1 SGHTA, CDR2 FQGNSA. In DNA, the CDR3 is TGTGCCAGCAGCAACAGGGGGAGACCTAATGAAAAACTGTTTTTT. Protein sequence: CASSNRGRPNEKLFF.

As concerns this clone: At the DNA level, this CDR3 is encoded by other sequences in the same sample as well. V usage is TRBV13 and J usage is TRBJ2-7; 8 bases agree with TRBD1. Germline V CDR1 and CDR2: PRHDT, FYEKMQ (reference sequence). The CDR3 consists of 13 residues. Trimming removed 3 bases from V and 2 bases from J; junction bases left unmatched: 0. The CDR3 spells CASSLDRAYEQYF. CDR3 in DNA: TGTGCCAGCAGCTTGGACAGGGCCTACGAGCAGTACTTC. Variable domain in full (rest from reference TRBV13 and TRBJ2-7): AAGVIQSPRHLIKEKRETATLKCYPIPRHDTVYWYQQGPGQDPQFLISFYEKMQSDKGSIPDRFSAQQFSDYHSELNMSSLELGDSALYFCASSLDRAYEQYFGPGTRLTVT.

Turning to this clone: Other DNA sequences from this sample encode an identical CDR3 as well. The chain links TRBV4-1 to TRBJ2-7, with D perhaps TRBD1 or TRBD2 (5 bases each). Germline V gene lookup returns CDR1 MGHRA and CDR2 YSYEKL. The V end lost 3 bases, the J end lost 1 base, and 10 bases lay between the germline ends. This CDR3 has 14 residues. The CDR3 coding sequence is TGCGCCAGCAGCCAGGGACGCGGGTCCTACGAGCAGTACTTC. It yields the protein CASSQGRGSYEQYF.